Listed here is a single TCR beta chain. Under the authors' procedure: Reference gene primer amplification yielded estimated nucleated cell counts. Data came from immunoSEQ multiplex PCR; TCRdb stores just in-frame clones and leaves some out. The V and J calls and the clone size are those of that table, but D and trimming were determined from the DNA. The sample carries approximately 120,000 clones, more than 80% recorded once. CDR3 length: 14 residues. Trimming at V came to 5 bases and at J to 5 bases, leaving 5 bases not matched to a gene. The germline gives CDR1 MNHEY, CDR2 SVGEGT. This specimen belongs to a study of blood T cell repertoires in COVID-19. Across the whole study: The samples span acute and convalescent COVID-19 from the United States, Italy and Spain. Sources were T cells, B-cell-depleted T cells, or PBMCs; the material itself was cDNA or gDNA.

V and J are TRBV6-2 or TRBV6-3 and TRBJ2-1; TRBD1 aligns across 8 bases. The sequence was obtained from a human donor in a cohort sampled during active COVID-19. Sequenced material: peripheral blood. CDR3 DNA: TGTGCCAGCAGTCCACGGACAGGGAACAATGAGCAGTTCTTC. It is translated as CASSPRTGNNEQFF.